This T cell receptor beta chain was sequenced in a study of blood T cell repertoires in COVID-19. Study background: Specimens from acute and convalescent COVID-19 originated in the United States, Italy and Spain.

Using immunoSEQ multiplex PCR, the repertoire was profiled, and TCRdb retains in-frame clones only, with some absent. The sample holds about 280,000 clones, around 89% seen once. From germline, CDR1 is LNHNV and CDR2 YYDKDF (reference sequence). The CDR3 covers 15 residues. V was clipped by 1 base and J by 5 bases; unmatched bases: 6. The sequence was collected from a woman aged 55-69 years in a cohort exposed to, infected with or recovered from COVID-19 (not recorded which). This chain joins TRBV15 and TRBJ2-5, with 8 bases that match TRBD1. Source material: PBMCs or T cells enriched from blood (not recorded which). CDR3 in amino acids: CATSRGGTGGETQYF. The CDR3 DNA is TGTGCCACCAGCAGAGGGGGGACAGGCGGGGAGACCCAGTACTTC. Complete variable domain (other parts from reference TRBV15 and TRBJ2-5): DAMVIQNPRYQVTQFGKPVTLSCSQTLNHNVMYWYQQKSSQAPKLLFHYYDKDFNNEADTPDNFQSRRPNTSFCFLDIRSPGLGDTAMYLCATSRGGTGGETQYFGPGTRLLVL.